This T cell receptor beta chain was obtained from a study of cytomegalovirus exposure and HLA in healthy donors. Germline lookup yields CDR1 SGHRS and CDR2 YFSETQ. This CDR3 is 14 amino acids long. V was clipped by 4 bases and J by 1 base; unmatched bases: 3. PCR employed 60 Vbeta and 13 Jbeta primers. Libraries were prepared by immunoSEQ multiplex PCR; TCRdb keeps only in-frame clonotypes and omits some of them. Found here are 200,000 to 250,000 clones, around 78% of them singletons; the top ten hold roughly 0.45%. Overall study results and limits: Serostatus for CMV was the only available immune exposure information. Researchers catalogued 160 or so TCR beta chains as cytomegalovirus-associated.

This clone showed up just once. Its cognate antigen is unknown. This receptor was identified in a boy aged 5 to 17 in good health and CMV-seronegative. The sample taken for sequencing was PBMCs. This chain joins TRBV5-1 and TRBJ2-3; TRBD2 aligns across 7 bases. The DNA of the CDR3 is TGCGCCAGCAGCCTAGGACTAGGCACAGATACGCAGTATTTT. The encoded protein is CASSLGLGTDTQYF.